These T cell receptor beta chains were read from a single sample in a study of brain T cells in children with intractable seizures. Produced via immunoSEQ multiplex PCR; TCRdb's table is partial and in-frame only. The table has over 95,000 clones, under 95% seen once. The sequencing used peripheral blood, collected at surgery. The receptors shown here come from a boy under three years old with hemimegalencephaly and intractable seizures. The CDR3 runs from the conserved cysteine through the conserved F or W. A D gene is named only where the DNA matches it firmly. Size is omitted from some rows. Given values are once, few, many or a class for expanded clones.

d_call,v_call,j_call,clone_size,cdr3_nt,cdr3_aa
NA,TRBV12-5,TRBJ2-3,NA,TGTGCTAGTGGTTCGACTAGAAGCGACCCCACAGATACGCAGTATTTT,CASGSTRSDPTDTQYF
TRBD1,TRBV5-6,TRBJ2-7,NA,TGTGCCAGCAGCTTGCCCGGGACAGCCCCTAGCTCCTACGAGCAGTACTTC,CASSLPGTAPSSYEQYF
TRBD1,TRBV28,TRBJ2-7,NA,TGTGCCAGCAGTTTTGGGACAGGGGGCTACGAGCAGTACTTC,CASSFGTGGYEQYF
NA,TRBV28,TRBJ1-1,medium-sized,TGTGCCAGCAGTGCCAACCAGGGAAACACTGAAGCTTTCTTT,CASSANQGNTEAFF
NA,TRBV29-1,TRBJ2-1,NA,TGCAGCGCTGGGGGCGGGGCTAGCTCCTACAATGAGCAGTTCTTC,CSAGGGASSYNEQFF
NA,TRBV11-2,TRBJ2-1,NA,TGTGCCAGCAGCTTAGTAGTTCGGGATGAGCAGTTCTTC,CASSLVVRDEQFF
NA,TRBV11-2,TRBJ2-1,NA,TGTGCCAGCAGCCAGGAGCGGTACAATGAGCAGTTCTTC,CASSQERYNEQFF
NA,TRBV11-1,TRBJ1-1,once,TGTGCCAGCAGCTCGGGCCAGAACACTGAAGCTTTCTTT,CASSSGQNTEAFF
NA,TRBV28,TRBJ2-1,NA,TGTGCCAGCAGAGCCAGGCTAGCAGCACGTATGTTTGAGCAGTTCTTC,CASRARLAARMFEQFF
NA,TRBV21-1,TRBJ2-7,NA,TGTGCCAGCAGCCCCTCGGAGCGGGAGGACCGCTCCTACGAGCAGTACTTC,CASSPSEREDRSYEQYF
TRBD1,TRBV25-1,TRBJ2-3,NA,TGTGCCAGCAGGGGGGACAGGGCAGGGACAGATACGCAGTATTTT,CASRGDRAGTDTQYF
TRBD2,TRBV7-3,TRBJ2-1,NA,TGTGCCAGCAGCTCATGGACTAGCGGGAGGGCCTACTCCTACAATGAGCAGTTCTTC,CASSSWTSGRAYSYNEQFF
TRBD1,TRBV7-2,TRBJ1-5,NA,TGTGCCAGCAGCCTACGACAGGGAGGGAATCAGCCCCAGCATTTT,CASSLRQGGNQPQHF
NA,TRBV27,TRBJ2-2,NA,TGTGCCAGCAGTGCCGACATCTTGAGGGCCAACACCGGGGAGCTGTTTTTT,CASSADILRANTGELFF
NA,TRBV19,TRBJ1-1,NA,TGTGCCAGTAGTATGTCCATGAACACTGAAGCTTTCTTT,CASSMSMNTEAFF
NA,TRBV28,TRBJ2-7,NA,TGTGCCAGCCAATGGAGGGGCCACGAGCAGTACTTC,CASQWRGHEQYF
NA,TRBV7-3,TRBJ1-1,NA,TGTGCCAGCAGCTTATTTAGTACTGGCGCGGGGGGCAACACTGAAGCTTTCTTT,CASSLFSTGAGGNTEAFF
NA,TRBV19,TRBJ2-7,NA,TGTGCCAGTAGTATTTGGTCACTAGGAAAACCCTCCTACGAGCAGTACTTC,CASSIWSLGKPSYEQYF
NA,TRBV24-1,TRBJ1-4,NA,TGTGCCACCAGTGATCCAAGACAGGCAGGTGAAAAACTGTTTTTT,CATSDPRQAGEKLFF
NA,TRBV9,TRBJ1-3,NA,TGTGCCAGCAGCAGCGGGGGGCGAGGAAACACCATATATTTT,CASSSGGRGNTIYF